This is a list of T cell receptor beta chains from one sample in a study of T cell changes during pregnancy in multiple sclerosis. The table came from immunoSEQ multiplex PCR; TCRdb's copy has only in-frame clones and leaves some out. Among tens of thousands of clones listed, about nine tenths were seen once. The source material was CD4+ T cells from peripheral blood mononuclear cells, sampled in the second trimester of pregnancy. The receptors were gathered from a female donor in good health, enrolled as a control in a pregnancy study. Each CDR3 is given with its conserved first and last residue. Each record gives: V gene, J gene, D gene, clone size, CDR3 protein, CDR3 DNA. The D gene is left open where the match is weak. Clone size is given for some rows only: seen once, a few or many times, or a class if the clone is expanded.

>TRBV6-6|TRBJ2-7|TRBD1|once
CASGSGQGTGEQYF
TGTGCCAGCGGATCGGGACAGGGCACGGGGGAGCAGTACTTC
>TRBV18|TRBJ2-3|TRBD2|.
CASSRSSGAAQDTQYF
TGTGCCAGCTCACGATCTAGCGGGGCGGCACAAGATACGCAGTATTTT
>TRBV6-1|TRBJ1-2|.|.
CASSFSSYGYTF
TGTGCCAGCAGTTTCAGTTCCTATGGCTACACCTTC
>TRBV7-9|TRBJ2-1|.|.
CASSPPRNEQFF
TGTGCCAGCAGCCCCCCTCGCAATGAGCAGTTCTTC
>TRBV25-1|TRBJ2-2|TRBD2|.
CASKLAGETGELFF
TGTGCCAGCAAACTAGCGGGGGAAACCGGGGAGCTGTTTTTT
>TRBV15|TRBJ2-3|TRBD2|once
CATSRRLAGGTDTQYF
TGTGCCACCAGCAGACGACTAGCGGGAGGCACAGATACGCAGTATTTT
>TRBV5-1|TRBJ1-1|.|once
CASSLAQMNTEAFF
TGCGCCAGCAGCTTGGCACAAATGAACACTGAAGCTTTCTTT
>TRBV6-1|TRBJ2-1|TRBD2|.
CASKGSGTPHEQFF
TGTGCCAGCAAAGGTAGCGGGACCCCCCATGAGCAGTTCTTC
>TRBV29-1|TRBJ2-2|TRBD1|.
CSASTGGTGELFF
TGCAGCGCATCGACAGGGGGCACCGGGGAGCTGTTTTTT
>TRBV6-5|TRBJ2-2|.|.
CASSYSPTTNTGELFF
TGTGCCAGCAGTTACTCACCGACTACCAACACCGGGGAGCTGTTTTTT
>TRBV29-1|TRBJ2-6|.|.
CSVSRGANVLTF
TGCAGCGTTTCTAGGGGGGCCAACGTCCTGACTTTC
>TRBV21-1|TRBJ1-2|.|.
CASSTRKPTLGPAALGYTF
TGTGCCAGCAGCACGCGAAAACCGACCTTGGGGCCTGCCGCACTTGGCTACACCTTC